The 30 T cell receptor beta chains below were found in one sample sequenced in a study of blood T cell repertoires in COVID-19. The method was immunoSEQ multiplex PCR; TCRdb's version includes in-frame clones alone and lacks a portion of them. The sample has 60,000 to 85,000 clones, 80% seen once. The source material was peripheral blood. These receptors were collected from a human donor in a cohort sampled during active COVID-19.

CDR3 in amino acids: CASSPRRGNTEAFF. DNA of the CDR3: TGTGCCAGCAGCCCACGGAGGGGGAACACTGAAGCTTTCTTT. The chain is built from TRBV11-2 and TRBJ1-1; D is perhaps TRBD1 (5 bases). CDR3 length: 14 amino acids. V was pared by 5 bases and J by 1 base, with 11 bases between. From germline, CDR1 is SGHAT and CDR2 FQNNGV.

This chain connects TRBV30 to TRBJ1-3; D gene uncertain. Germline V gene sequence: CDR1 GTSNPN, CDR2 SVGIG (reference sequence). V dropped 2 bases and J dropped 4 bases, with 9 bases sitting between them. The CDR3 covers 13 residues. This chain's CDR3 is CAWSLANGNTIYF. The CDR3 DNA reads as TGTGCCTGGAGTTTAGCAAACGGAAACACCATATATTTT.

CDR3 sequence: CASSPGLAGGTITDTQYF. DNA for the CDR3: TGTGCCAGCAGTCCCGGACTAGCGGGAGGGACGATCACAGATACGCAGTATTTT. This chain connects TRBV6-2 or TRBV6-3 to TRBJ2-3, with TRBD2 matching over 15 bases. V gave up 5 bases and J gave up 2 bases; unmatched junction bases: 8. The germline CDR1 and CDR2 sequences are MNHEY and SVGEGT. This CDR3 is built from 18 residues.

By share, this clone counts as medium-sized (0.01 to 0.1%). The chain couples TRBV28 to TRBJ2-7; the D gene is possibly TRBD2 (6 bases). Germline lookup yields CDR1 MDHEN and CDR2 SYDVKM. The CDR3 runs to 15 residues. Trimming shortened V by 1 base and J by 3 bases, and 13 bases separated the two germline ends. The CDR3 reads CASSLLRERHYEQYV. CDR3 coding DNA: TGTGCCAGCAGTTTATTGCGGGAAAGACACTACGAGCAGTACGTC.

The chain couples TRBV29-1 to TRBJ1-2; tentative D call: TRBD1 (6 bases). This CDR3 is 12 amino acids long. Germline V gives CDR1 SQVTM, CDR2 ANQGSEA. Trimming removed 2 bases from V and 5 bases from J, with 9 bases in between. The chain's CDR3 is CSVENTGYGYTF. As DNA, the CDR3 is TGCAGCGTTGAAAATACAGGGTATGGCTACACCTTC.

The chain is built from TRBV7-2 and TRBJ2-5; D is undetermined. Trimming removed 4 bases at V and 0 bases at J, with 3 bases between. The CDR3 has 12 amino acids. Germline CDR1 SGHTA, CDR2 FQGNSA. In DNA, the CDR3 is TGTGCCAGCAGCTCTCACCAAGAGACCCAGTACTTC. It specifies CASSSHQETQYF.

V usage is TRBV30 and J usage is TRBJ1-6; D is uncertain. Germline V gene data show CDR1 as GTSNPN and CDR2 as SVGIG (reference sequence). V lost 3 bases to trimming and J lost 13 bases, with 13 bases between them. The CDR3 consists of 12 residues. This chain's CDR3 is CAWSPGNGPLHF. The CDR3 nucleotides are TGTGCCTGGAGCCCAGGAAATGGGCCCCTCCACTTT.

The J gene is TRBJ1-1, the V gene TRBV19; D is perhaps TRBD1 (6 bases). Trimming stripped 5 bases from V and 4 bases from J, with 17 bases between. The germline CDR1 and CDR2 sequences are LNHDA and SQIVND (reference sequence). The CDR3 is 15 residues long. The CDR3 sequence is CASSLPQGLSTEAFF. The CDR3 coding sequence is TGTGCCAGTAGTCTCCCACAGGGATTGAGCACTGAAGCTTTCTTT.

V and J are TRBV5-1 and TRBJ1-2, with D tentatively TRBD1 (5 bases). There are 14 residues in the CDR3. Between the trimmed V and J ends, which lost 0 bases and 0 bases, there was a span of 6 bases. Germline V CDR1 and CDR2: SGHRS, YFSETQ. The CDR3 spells CASSLETANYGYTF. CDR3 DNA sequence: TGCGCCAGCAGCTTGGAGACAGCTAACTATGGCTACACCTTC.

The rearrangement links TRBV5-1 to TRBJ2-1; 8 nucleotides line up with TRBD1. The CDR3 consists of 15 residues. V was clipped by 0 bases and J by 3 bases; unmatched bases: 2. Germline-derived CDR1 and CDR2 are SGHRS and YFSETQ. CDR3 residues: CASSLGDRFYNEQFF. In DNA form, the CDR3 reads TGCGCCAGCAGCTTGGGGGACAGGTTCTACAATGAGCAGTTCTTC. Full variable domain (missing parts from reference TRBV5-1 and TRBJ2-1): KAGVTQTPRYLIKTRGQQVTLSCSPISGHRSVSWYQQTPGQGLQFLFEYFSETQRNKGNFPGRFSGRQFSNSRSEMNVSTLELGDSALYLCASSLGDRFYNEQFFGPGTRLTVL.

The chain combines TRBV19 with TRBJ2-5, with TRBD1 as a possible D gene (6 bases). The CDR3 consists of 14 residues. CDR1 and CDR2 (germline): LNHDA, SQIVND (reference sequence). With 5 bases removed from V and 1 base from J, the gap between germline ends came to 11 bases. CDR3 loop: CASSLTGIQETQYF. CDR3 DNA: TGTGCCAGTAGTCTAACAGGGATCCAAGAGACCCAGTACTTC.

This chain uses TRBV5-1 with TRBJ2-1, with TRBD2 matching over 9 bases. The CDR3 sequence is 15 residues long. Germline V CDR1 and CDR2: SGHRS, YFSETQ. The ends lost 0 bases at V and 5 bases at J; junction bases unmatched: 3. CDR3 coding DNA: TGCGCCAGCAGCTTGGTGGTAGCGGGAGACAATGAGCAGTTCTTC. Protein: CASSLVVAGDNEQFF.

V gene TRBV30 combines with J gene TRBJ2-3; no firm D call. CDR3 size: 11 residues. V shed 3 bases and J shed 5 bases, with 6 bases lying between them. CDR1 is GTSNPN and CDR2 is SVGIG in the germline V gene (reference sequence). DNA for the CDR3: TGTGCCTGGAGCGAGCTAGATACGCAGTATTTT. This sequence encodes CAWSELDTQYF.

The chain employs TRBV19 and TRBJ1-2, with 8 bases that match TRBD1. From germline, CDR1 is LNHDA and CDR2 SQIVND (reference sequence). The CDR3 is 14 residues long. Trimming at V came to 7 bases and at J to 2 bases, leaving 6 bases not matched to a gene. This CDR3 reads CASKPTGGNYGYTF. CDR3 nucleotide sequence: TGTGCCAGTAAACCTACAGGGGGGAACTATGGCTACACCTTC.

V and J are TRBV19 and TRBJ1-5; no reliable D call. Germline V gene lookup returns CDR1 LNHDA and CDR2 SQIVND (reference sequence). The V end lost 4 bases, the J end lost 5 bases, and 18 bases lay between the germline ends. This CDR3 spans 16 amino acids. CDR3 in amino acids: CASSTGRWAADQPQHF. The CDR3 region has the DNA TGTGCCAGTAGTACTGGGAGGTGGGCGGCGGATCAGCCCCAGCATTTT.

The J gene is TRBJ2-7, the V gene TRBV28; 8 positions match TRBD1. The CDR3 contains 16 residues. Germline V gene lookup returns CDR1 MDHEN and CDR2 SYDVKM. Trimming took 1 base from V and 0 from J; bases not matched to a gene: 5. In nucleotides, the CDR3 is TGTGCCAGCAGTTTATTTGGGACAGGTAGCTCCTACGAGCAGTACTTC. This encodes CASSLFGTGSSYEQYF.

V is TRBV11-3 and J is TRBJ2-3; TRBD1 might be the D (5 bases). The ends were cut back, 2 bases at V and 1 base at J, with 13 bases in the middle. Germline CDR1 is SGHNT and CDR2 is YENEEA. The CDR3 sequence is 16 residues long. The CDR3, as DNA: TGTGCCAGCAGCTTATGGCAAATGGGGCGCACAGATACGCAGTATTTT. Translated: CASSLWQMGRTDTQYF.

This chain connects TRBV7-9 to TRBJ1-2, with 8 positions matching TRBD1. From germline, CDR1 is SEHNR and CDR2 FQNEAQ (reference sequence). This CDR3 has 15 residues. The V gene end was trimmed by 0 bases and the J gene end by 7 bases; junction bases not matched to a gene: 7. The CDR3 DNA is TGTGCCAGCAGCTTAGCGGGGACAGGCATCCGTGGCTACACCTTC. This encodes CASSLAGTGIRGYTF.

This clone was recorded a few times. Other DNA sequences in the same sample also yield this CDR3. The V call is TRBV7-9, the J call TRBJ1-4, with D possibly TRBD1 on 6 matching bases. This CDR3 contains 14 residues. Germline CDR1 SEHNR, CDR2 FQNEAQ (reference sequence). The V end was cut by 1 base, the J end by 4 bases, with 7 bases between. CDR3 in DNA: TGTGCCAGCAGCTTAGGACAGGATAATGAAAAACTGTTTTTT. Amino acids: CASSLGQDNEKLFF.

This rearrangement joins TRBV9 to TRBJ2-3; 13 bases fit TRBD2. After removal of 0 bases from V and 2 bases from J, the junction contained 6 bases not matched to a gene. The CDR3 spans 18 residues. Per the germline V gene, CDR1 is SGDLS and CDR2 is YYNGEE. The CDR3 is CASSVATSGGSSTDTQYF. In nucleotides, the CDR3 is TGTGCCAGCAGCGTAGCGACTAGCGGGGGGTCGTCCACAGATACGCAGTATTTT.

This chain connects TRBV7-8 to TRBJ1-5; 8 bases align to TRBD1. V lost 5 bases and J lost 0; bases outside the gene matches: 3. This CDR3 contains 15 residues. The germline V gene has CDR1 SGHVS and CDR2 FQNEAQ. This CDR3 is CASSQGTGSNQPQHF. CDR3 in DNA: TGTGCCAGCAGCCAAGGGACAGGTAGCAATCAGCCCCAGCATTTT.

This clone was picked up a small number of times. In nucleotides, the CDR3 is TGTGCCAGCAGCTTACCGGGACAGGGATCGGATCAGCCCCAGCATTTT. It translates to CASSLPGQGSDQPQHF. The chain couples TRBV7-9 to TRBJ1-5, with 9 bases aligning to TRBD1. Germline loops: CDR1 SEHNR, CDR2 FQNEAQ (reference sequence). V lost 2 bases, J lost 5 bases, and 7 bases stayed unmatched. CDR3 length equals 16 residues.

The chain carries TRBV3-1 (or the pseudogene TRBV3-2) and TRBJ1-2, with D uncertain. The CDR3 is 14 amino acids. Germline V gene sequence: CDR1 LGHDT, CDR2 YNNKEL (reference sequence). Trimming left V 6 bases short and J 6 bases short, with 17 bases between. CDR3 sequence reads: CASRRGSAYDGYTF. DNA for the CDR3: TGTGCCAGCAGGCGAGGGTCCGCGTACGATGGCTACACCTTC.

The chain couples TRBV5-1 to TRBJ2-7; the match to TRBD1 covers 10 bases. Trimming removed 2 bases from V and 4 bases from J; junction bases left unmatched: 6. The CDR3 consists of 15 residues. Germline V CDR1 and CDR2: SGHRS, YFSETQ. The CDR3: CASSFGDRGGYEQYF. CDR3 bases: TGCGCCAGCAGCTTTGGGGACAGGGGAGGGTACGAGCAGTACTTC. The full variable domain, rest sourced from reference TRBV5-1 and TRBJ2-7, is KAGVTQTPRYLIKTRGQQVTLSCSPISGHRSVSWYQQTPGQGLQFLFEYFSETQRNKGNFPGRFSGRQFSNSRSEMNVSTLELGDSALYLCASSFGDRGGYEQYFGPGTRLTVT.

The chain carries TRBV9 and TRBJ1-1; 7 bases line up with TRBD1. The V gene's germline CDR1 is SGDLS and CDR2 YYNGEE. This CDR3 has 15 amino acids. V was pared by 0 bases and J by 6 bases, with 8 bases of the junction left unmatched. CDR3 nucleotide sequence: TGTGCCAGCAGCGTAGTAGGCAGGGGGACTTCTGAAGCTTTCTTT. It encodes CASSVVGRGTSEAFF.

This chain uses TRBV30 with TRBJ1-2; maybe TRBD1 (6 bases). Looked up from germline, CDR1 is GTSNPN and CDR2 is SVGIG (reference sequence). V gave up 3 bases and J gave up 7 bases, with 21 bases separating them. The CDR3 has 15 residues. CDR3 DNA sequence: TGTGCCTGGAGCCCCCTGGGTGAGGGGGTTGCTGGCTACACCTTC. This codes for CAWSPLGEGVAGYTF.

The chain combines TRBV3-1 (or the pseudogene TRBV3-2) with TRBJ2-1; 11 bases fit TRBD2. CDR3 length equals 16 residues. From germline, CDR1 is LGHDT and CDR2 YNNKEL (reference sequence). V lost 1 base to trimming and J lost 8 bases; unmatched junction nucleotides: 7. CDR3 amino acids: CASSQGLAGGRDEQFF. The CDR3 DNA follows: TGTGCCAGCAGCCAAGGGCTAGCGGGGGGTCGAGATGAGCAGTTCTTC.

J is TRBJ2-1 and V is TRBV6-2 or TRBV6-3, with 8 bases fitting TRBD2. With V trimmed by 4 bases and J by 0 bases, 2 bases remained unmatched. There are 15 residues in the CDR3. The V gene's germline CDR1 is MNHEY and CDR2 SVGEGT. In nucleotides, the CDR3 is TGTGCCAGCAGTTCCCGGGGGGGCTCCTACAATGAGCAGTTCTTC. Translation gives CASSSRGGSYNEQFF.

CDR3 amino acids: CASSFRVSAKNIQYF. CDR3 in DNA: TGTGCCAGCAGCTTTAGAGTTTCTGCCAAAAACATTCAGTACTTC. The V gene is TRBV5-8, the J gene TRBJ2-4, with D unresolved. The V end was cut by 2 bases, the J end by 1 base, with 10 bases between. CDR3 length: 15 amino acids. The germline CDR1 and CDR2 sequences are SGHTS and YDEGEE.

The V gene is TRBV10-3, the J gene TRBJ1-6; D gene uncertain. V lost 2 bases to trimming and J lost 5 bases, with 7 bases between them. The CDR3 has 14 amino acids. Germline lookup yields CDR1 ENHRY and CDR2 SYGVKD. In DNA, the CDR3 is TGTGCCATCAGTGAGAGGCAGGATAATTCACCCCTCCACTTT. This translates into CAISERQDNSPLHF.